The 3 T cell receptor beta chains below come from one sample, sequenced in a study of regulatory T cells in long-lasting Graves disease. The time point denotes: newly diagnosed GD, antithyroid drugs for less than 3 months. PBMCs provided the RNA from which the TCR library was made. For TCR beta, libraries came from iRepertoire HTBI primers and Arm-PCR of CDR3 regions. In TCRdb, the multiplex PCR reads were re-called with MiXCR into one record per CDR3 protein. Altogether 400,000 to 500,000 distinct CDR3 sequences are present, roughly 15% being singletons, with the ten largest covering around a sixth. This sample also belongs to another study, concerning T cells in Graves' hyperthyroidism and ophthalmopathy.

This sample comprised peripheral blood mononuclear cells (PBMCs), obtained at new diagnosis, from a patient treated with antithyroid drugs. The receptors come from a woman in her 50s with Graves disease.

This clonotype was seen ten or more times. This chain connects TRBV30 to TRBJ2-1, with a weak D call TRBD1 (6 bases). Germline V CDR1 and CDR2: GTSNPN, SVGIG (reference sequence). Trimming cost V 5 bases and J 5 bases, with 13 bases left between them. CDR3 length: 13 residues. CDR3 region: CAWGKGENNEQFF. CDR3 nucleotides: TGTGCCTGGGGCAAGGGGGAAAACAATGAGCAGTTCTTC.

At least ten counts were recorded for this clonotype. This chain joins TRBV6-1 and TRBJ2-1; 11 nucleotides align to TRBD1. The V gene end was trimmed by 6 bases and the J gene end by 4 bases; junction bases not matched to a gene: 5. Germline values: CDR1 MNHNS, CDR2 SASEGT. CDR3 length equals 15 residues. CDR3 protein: CASSEDRGLYNEQFF. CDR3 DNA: TGTGCCAGCAGCGAGGACAGGGGGCTTTACAATGAGCAGTTCTTC.

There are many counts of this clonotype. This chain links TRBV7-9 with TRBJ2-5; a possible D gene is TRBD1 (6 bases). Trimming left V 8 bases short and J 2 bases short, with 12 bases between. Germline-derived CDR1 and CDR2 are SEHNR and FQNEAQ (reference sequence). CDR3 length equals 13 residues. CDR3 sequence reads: CASSPDSQETQYF. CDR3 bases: TGTGCCAGCTCACCGGACAGTCAAGAGACCCAGTACTTC.